The rows below give T cell receptor beta chains drawn from one sample of a study of CD4 T cells in relation to SARS-CoV-2 and coronaviruses. This table comes from immunoSEQ multiplex PCR, and its TCRdb copy is limited to in-frame clones, with some not included. Of about 24,000 clones in the sample, around 74% were seen once. These receptors' antigens are unknown. Sequencing input: CD4+ T cells from PBMCs, cultured in vitro. These receptors were collected from a human donor in good health. Both conserved end residues are part of each CDR3. Fields, in order: V gene, J gene, CDR3 protein.

V gene: TRBV4-1; J gene: TRBJ2-5; CDR3 protein: CASSQGDTQETQYF
V gene: TRBV2; J gene: TRBJ2-2; CDR3 protein: CASSEAEGGELFF
V gene: TRBV20-1; J gene: TRBJ1-2; CDR3 protein: CSATELVGYGYTF
V gene: TRBV18; J gene: TRBJ1-1; CDR3 protein: CATTTGMNTEAFF
V gene: TRBV10-3; J gene: TRBJ2-3; CDR3 protein: CAISGTSGRIPTQYF
V gene: TRBV12-3/TRBV12-4; J gene: TRBJ2-3; CDR3 protein: CASSFGADTQYF
V gene: TRBV7-2; J gene: TRBJ2-5; CDR3 protein: CASSSGTSGTQYF
V gene: TRBV7-6; J gene: TRBJ2-5; CDR3 protein: CASSPRLAGGPLETQYF
V gene: TRBV18; J gene: TRBJ2-7; CDR3 protein: CASSPSSLARSSYEQYF
V gene: TRBV5-4; J gene: TRBJ2-3; CDR3 protein: CASSTGTGADTQYF
V gene: TRBV12-1; J gene: TRBJ2-1; CDR3 protein: CASSRGLAGVYNEQFF
V gene: TRBV6-4; J gene: TRBJ2-1; CDR3 protein: CASSDWSESSYNEQFF
V gene: TRBV9; J gene: TRBJ2-1; CDR3 protein: CASSVTPITYNEQFF
V gene: TRBV15; J gene: TRBJ2-1; CDR3 protein: CATSRARLDRDEQFF